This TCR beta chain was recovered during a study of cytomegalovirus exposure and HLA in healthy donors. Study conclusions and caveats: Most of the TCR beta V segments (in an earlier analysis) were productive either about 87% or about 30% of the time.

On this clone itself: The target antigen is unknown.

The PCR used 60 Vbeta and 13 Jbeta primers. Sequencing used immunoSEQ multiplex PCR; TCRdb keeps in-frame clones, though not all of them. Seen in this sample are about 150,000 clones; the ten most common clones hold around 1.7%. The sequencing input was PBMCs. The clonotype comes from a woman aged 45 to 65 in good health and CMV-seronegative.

CDR3 bases: TGCGCCAGTTCAACCAGTGCGGTGCTACAAACCACAGATACGCAGTATTTT. As protein: CASSTSAVLQTTDTQYF. The rearrangement joins TRBV5-1 to TRBJ2-3; the D is unclear. The CDR3 extends over 17 amino acids. From germline, CDR1 is SGHRS and CDR2 YFSETQ. The V end lost 8 bases, the J end lost 2 bases, and 24 bases lay between the germline ends.